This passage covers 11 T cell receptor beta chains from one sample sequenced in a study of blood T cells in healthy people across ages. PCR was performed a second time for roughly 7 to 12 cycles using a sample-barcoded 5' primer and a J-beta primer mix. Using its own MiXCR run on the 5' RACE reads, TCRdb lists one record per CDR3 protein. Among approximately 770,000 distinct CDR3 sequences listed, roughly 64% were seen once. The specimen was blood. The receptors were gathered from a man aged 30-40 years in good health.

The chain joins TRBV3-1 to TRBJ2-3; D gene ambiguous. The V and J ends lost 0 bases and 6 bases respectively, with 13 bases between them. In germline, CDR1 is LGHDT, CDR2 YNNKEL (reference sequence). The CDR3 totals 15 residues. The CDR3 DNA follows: TGTGCCAGCAGCCAAGATACGGCTCCCTTGGATACGCAGTATTTT. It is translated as CASSQDTAPLDTQYF.

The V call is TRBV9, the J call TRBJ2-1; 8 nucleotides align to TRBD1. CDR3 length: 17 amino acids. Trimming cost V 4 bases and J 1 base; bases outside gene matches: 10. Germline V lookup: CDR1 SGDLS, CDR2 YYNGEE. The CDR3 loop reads CASSIRGTGRSYNEQFF. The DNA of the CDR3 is TGTGCCAGCAGCATTCGCGGGACAGGCCGTTCCTACAATGAGCAGTTCTTC.

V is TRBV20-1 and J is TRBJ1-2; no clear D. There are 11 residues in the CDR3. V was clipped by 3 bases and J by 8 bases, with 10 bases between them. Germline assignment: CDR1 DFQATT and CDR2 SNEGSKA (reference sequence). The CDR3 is CSASANGGYTF. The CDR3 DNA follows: TGCAGTGCTAGCGCGAATGGAGGCTACACCTTC.

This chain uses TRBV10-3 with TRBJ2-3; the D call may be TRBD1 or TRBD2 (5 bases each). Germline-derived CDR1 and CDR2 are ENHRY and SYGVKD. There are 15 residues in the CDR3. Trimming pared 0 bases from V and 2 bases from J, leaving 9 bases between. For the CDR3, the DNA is TGTGCCATCAGTGAGTCGGGGGTAGTCACAGATACGCAGTATTTT. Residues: CAISESGVVTDTQYF.

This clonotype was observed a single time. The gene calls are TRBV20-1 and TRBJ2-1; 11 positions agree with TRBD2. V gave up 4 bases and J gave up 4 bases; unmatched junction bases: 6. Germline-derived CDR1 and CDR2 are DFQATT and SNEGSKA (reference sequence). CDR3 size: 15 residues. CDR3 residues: CSANPRTSGYNEQFF. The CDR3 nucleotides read TGCAGTGCTAATCCACGGACTAGCGGGTACAATGAGCAGTTCTTC.

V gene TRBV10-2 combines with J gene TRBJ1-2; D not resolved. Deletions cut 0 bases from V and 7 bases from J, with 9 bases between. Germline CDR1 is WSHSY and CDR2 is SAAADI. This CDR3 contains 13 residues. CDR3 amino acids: CASSESRIRGYTF. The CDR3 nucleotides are TGCGCCAGCAGTGAGTCAAGGATTCGTGGCTACACCTTC.

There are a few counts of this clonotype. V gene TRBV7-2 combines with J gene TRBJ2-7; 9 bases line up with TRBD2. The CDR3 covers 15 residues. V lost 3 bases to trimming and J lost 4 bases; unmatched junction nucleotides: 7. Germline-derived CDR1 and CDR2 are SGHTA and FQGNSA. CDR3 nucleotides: TGTGCCAGCAGCTTTACTAGCGGGCGTTGGTACGAGCAGTACTTC. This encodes CASSFTSGRWYEQYF.

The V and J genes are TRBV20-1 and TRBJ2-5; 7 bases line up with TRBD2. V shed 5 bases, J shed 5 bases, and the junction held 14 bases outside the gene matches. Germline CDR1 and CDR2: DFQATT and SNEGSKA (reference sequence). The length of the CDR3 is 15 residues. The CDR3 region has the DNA TGCAGTGCTGGATATACTAGCGAGAGAGTGGAGACCCAGTACTTC. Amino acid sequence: CSAGYTSERVETQYF.

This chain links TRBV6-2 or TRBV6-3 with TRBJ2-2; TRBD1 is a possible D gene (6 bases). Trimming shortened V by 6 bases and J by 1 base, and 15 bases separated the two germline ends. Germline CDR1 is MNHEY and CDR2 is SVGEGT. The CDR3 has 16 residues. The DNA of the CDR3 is TGTGCCAGCAGCCAAACAGGGACCAGGAACACCGGGGAGCTGTTTTTT. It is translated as CASSQTGTRNTGELFF.

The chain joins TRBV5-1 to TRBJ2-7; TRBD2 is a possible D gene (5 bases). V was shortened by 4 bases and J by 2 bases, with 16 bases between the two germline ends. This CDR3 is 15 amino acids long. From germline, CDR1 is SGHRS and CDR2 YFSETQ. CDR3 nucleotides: TGCGCCAGCAGCGAAGGACGAGCGGATACCTACGAGCAGTACTTC. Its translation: CASSEGRADTYEQYF.

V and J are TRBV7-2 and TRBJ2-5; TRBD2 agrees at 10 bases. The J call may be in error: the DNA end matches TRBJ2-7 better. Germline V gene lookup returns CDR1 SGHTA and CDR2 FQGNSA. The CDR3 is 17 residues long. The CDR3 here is CASSLSSPSGGSGEQYF. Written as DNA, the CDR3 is TGTGCCAGCAGCCTGTCCTCTCCTAGCGGGGGATCGGGCGAGCAGTACTTC.